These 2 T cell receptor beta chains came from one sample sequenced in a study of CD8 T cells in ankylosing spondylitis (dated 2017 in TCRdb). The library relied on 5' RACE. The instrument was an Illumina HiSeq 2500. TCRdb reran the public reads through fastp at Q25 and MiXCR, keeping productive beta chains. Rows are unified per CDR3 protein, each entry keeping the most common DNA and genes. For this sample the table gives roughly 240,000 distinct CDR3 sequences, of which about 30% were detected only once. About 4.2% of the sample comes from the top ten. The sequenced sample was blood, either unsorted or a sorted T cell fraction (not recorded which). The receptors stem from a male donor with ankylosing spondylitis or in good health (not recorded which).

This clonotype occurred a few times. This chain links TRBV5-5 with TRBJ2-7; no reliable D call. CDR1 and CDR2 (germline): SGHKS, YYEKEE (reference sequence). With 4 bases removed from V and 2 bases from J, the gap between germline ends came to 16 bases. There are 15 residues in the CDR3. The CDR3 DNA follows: TGTGCCAGCAGCATCGGACCCCTCCACCCCTACGAGCAGTACTTC. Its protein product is CASSIGPLHPYEQYF.

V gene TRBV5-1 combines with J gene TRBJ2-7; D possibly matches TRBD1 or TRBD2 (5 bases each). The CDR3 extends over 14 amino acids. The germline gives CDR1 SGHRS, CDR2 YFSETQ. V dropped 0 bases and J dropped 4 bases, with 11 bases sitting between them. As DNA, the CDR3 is TGCGCCAGCAGCTTGGCCGGGGCCGAATACGAGCAGTACTTC. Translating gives CASSLAGAEYEQYF.